The sequence of this T cell receptor beta chain was determined in a study of blood T cells in healthy people across ages. Study at large: T cells yielded about one barcoded beta molecule per two cells through template switching. The study's findings and limits: Compared with aged donors, long-lived donors showed fewer expanded clones, suggesting selection.

As for this clonotype: The target antigen is unknown.

Ranging in age from about 6 to 95, the donors were healthy Caucasian individuals from Russia. The use of a sample-barcoded 5' primer and a J-beta primer mix characterized a second PCR of roughly 6 to 11 cycles. TCRdb recomputed calls from the 5' RACE reads with MiXCR, one row per CDR3 protein. The profile shows about 1.6 million distinct CDR3 sequences, almost 35% of them singletons. This CDR3 has 19 residues. Germline lookup yields CDR1 DFQATT and CDR2 SNEGSKA (reference sequence). With V trimmed by 2 bases and J by 2 bases, 18 bases remained unmatched. This chain connects TRBV20-1 to TRBJ1-5, with TRBD1 matching 7 bases. Sequencing was carried out using blood. The TCR comes from a woman in her twenties or thirties in good health. CDR3 coding DNA: TGCAGTGCTAGATCCCTAGCGGACAGGAGAGGAGGTGGCAATCAGCCCCAGCATTTT. Its translation is CSARSLADRRGGGNQPQHF.